This entry features one T cell receptor beta chain sequence. The germline gives CDR1 PRHDT, CDR2 FYEKMQ (reference sequence). This CDR3 is 15 amino acids long. Trimming pared 2 bases from V and 7 bases from J, leaving 15 bases between. These data are taken from a study of T cells in Graves' hyperthyroidism and ophthalmopathy. RNA transcripts gave rise to amplified TCR beta CDR3 regions. The primer set for the first-round RT-PCR of the TCR CDR3 was HTBI. One entry per CDR3 protein, called by TCRdb with MiXCR from the multiplex PCR reads. The sample contains some 460,000 distinct CDR3 sequences, less than 20% of which appear only once.

The TCR comes from a woman aged 18 to 35 with Graves' hyperthyroidism. Sequencing was done on a sample of blood. This chain uses TRBV13 with TRBJ1-3; a weak D match, TRBD1 (5 bases). The CDR3 loop reads CASSLNSGWGNTIYF. As DNA, the CDR3 is TGTGCCAGCAGCTTAAACTCAGGGTGGGGGAACACCATATATTTT.